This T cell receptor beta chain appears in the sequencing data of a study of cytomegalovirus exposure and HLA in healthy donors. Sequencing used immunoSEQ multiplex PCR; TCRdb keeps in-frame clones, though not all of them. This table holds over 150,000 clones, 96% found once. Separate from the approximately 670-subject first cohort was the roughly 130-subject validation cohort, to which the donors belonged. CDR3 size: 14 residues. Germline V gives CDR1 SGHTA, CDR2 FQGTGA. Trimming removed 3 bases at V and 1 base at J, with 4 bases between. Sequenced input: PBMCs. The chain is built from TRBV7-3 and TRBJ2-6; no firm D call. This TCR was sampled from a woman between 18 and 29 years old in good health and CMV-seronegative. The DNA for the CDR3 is TGTGCCAGCAGCTTCCCTTCTGGGGCCAACGTCCTGACTTTC. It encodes CASSFPSGANVLTF.